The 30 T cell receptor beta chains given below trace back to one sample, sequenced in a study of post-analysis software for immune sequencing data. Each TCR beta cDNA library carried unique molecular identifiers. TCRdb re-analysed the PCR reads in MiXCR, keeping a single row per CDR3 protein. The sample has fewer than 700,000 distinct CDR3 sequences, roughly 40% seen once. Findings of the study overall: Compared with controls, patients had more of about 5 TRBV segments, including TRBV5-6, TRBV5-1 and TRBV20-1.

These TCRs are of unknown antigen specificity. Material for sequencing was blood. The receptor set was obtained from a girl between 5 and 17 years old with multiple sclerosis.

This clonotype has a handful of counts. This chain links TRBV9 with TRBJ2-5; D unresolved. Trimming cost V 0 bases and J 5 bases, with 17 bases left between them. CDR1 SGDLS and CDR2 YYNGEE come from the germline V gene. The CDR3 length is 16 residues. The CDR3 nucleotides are TGTGCCAGCAGCGTAGAGCAGCATCCCTTACAGGAGACCCAGTACTTC. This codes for CASSVEQHPLQETQYF.

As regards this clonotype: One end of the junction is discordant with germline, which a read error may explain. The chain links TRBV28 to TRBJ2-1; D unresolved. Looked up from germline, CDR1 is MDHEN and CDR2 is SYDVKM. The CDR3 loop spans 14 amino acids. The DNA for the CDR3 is TGTGCCAGCAGCCCCCCCCCTAATAACAATAAGCAGTTCTTC. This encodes CASSPPPNNNKQFF.

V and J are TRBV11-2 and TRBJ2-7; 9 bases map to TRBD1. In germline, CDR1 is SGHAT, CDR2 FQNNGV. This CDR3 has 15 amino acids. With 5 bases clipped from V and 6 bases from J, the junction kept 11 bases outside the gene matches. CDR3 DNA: TGTGCCAGCAGCCACCTGGGACAGGGTCCGGGCGAGCAGTACTTC. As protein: CASSHLGQGPGEQYF.

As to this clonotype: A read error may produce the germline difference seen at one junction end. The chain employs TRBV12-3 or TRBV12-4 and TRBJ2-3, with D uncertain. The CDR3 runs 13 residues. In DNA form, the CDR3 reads TGTGCCAGCAGATGGAGTAGCACAGATGCGCAGTATTTT. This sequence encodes CASRWSSTDAQYF.

The CDR3 bases are TGCGCCAGCAGCGGAGCCTACCCCGGGACAAGTCCTCTGGATACGCAGTATTTT. This codes for CASSGAYPGTSPLDTQYF. The chain joins TRBV5-1 to TRBJ2-3; the D gene is possibly TRBD1 (6 bases). The germline gives CDR1 SGHRS, CDR2 YFSETQ. V lost 4 bases and J lost 6, with 27 bases in between. The CDR3 covers 18 residues.

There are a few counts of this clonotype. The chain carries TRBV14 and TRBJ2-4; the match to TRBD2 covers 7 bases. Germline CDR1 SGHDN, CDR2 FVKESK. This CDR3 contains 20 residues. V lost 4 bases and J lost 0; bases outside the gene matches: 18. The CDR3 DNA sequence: TGTGCCAGCAGCCCCCTCGGTGTGGGACTACCTCCTTTAGCCAAAAACATTCAGTACTTC. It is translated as CASSPLGVGLPPLAKNIQYF.

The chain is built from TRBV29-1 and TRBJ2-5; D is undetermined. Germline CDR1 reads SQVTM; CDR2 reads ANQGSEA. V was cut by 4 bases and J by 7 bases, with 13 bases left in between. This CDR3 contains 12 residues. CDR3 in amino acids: CSVAGLVGTQYF. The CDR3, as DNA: TGCAGCGTTGCGGGTCTAGTCGGGACCCAGTACTTC.

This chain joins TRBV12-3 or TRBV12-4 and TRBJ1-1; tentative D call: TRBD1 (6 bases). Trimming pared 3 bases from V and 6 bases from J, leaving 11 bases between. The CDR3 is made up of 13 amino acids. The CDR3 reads CASSFGGPAEAFF. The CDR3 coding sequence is TGTGCCAGCAGTTTTGGGGGGCCGGCTGAAGCTTTCTTT.

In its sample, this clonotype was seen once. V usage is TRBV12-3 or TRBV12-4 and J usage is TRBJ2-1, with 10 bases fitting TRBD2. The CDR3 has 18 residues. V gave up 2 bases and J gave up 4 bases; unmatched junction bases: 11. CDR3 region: CASSLKPASGRVYNEQFF. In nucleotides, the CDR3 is TGTGCCAGCAGTTTAAAACCGGCTAGCGGGAGAGTTTACAATGAGCAGTTCTTC.

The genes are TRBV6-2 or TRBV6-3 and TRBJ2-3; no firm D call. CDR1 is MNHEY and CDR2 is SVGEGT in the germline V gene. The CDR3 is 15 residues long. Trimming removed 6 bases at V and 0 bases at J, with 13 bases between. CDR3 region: CASSITGSSTDTQYF. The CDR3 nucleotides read TGTGCCAGCAGCATAACCGGGTCGAGCACAGATACGCAGTATTTT.

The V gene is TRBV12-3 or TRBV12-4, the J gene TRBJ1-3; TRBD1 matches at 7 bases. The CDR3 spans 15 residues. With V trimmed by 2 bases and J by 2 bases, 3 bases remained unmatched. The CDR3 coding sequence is TGTGCCAGCAGTTTACGAACAGGGGCTGGAAACACCATATATTTT. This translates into CASSLRTGAGNTIYF.

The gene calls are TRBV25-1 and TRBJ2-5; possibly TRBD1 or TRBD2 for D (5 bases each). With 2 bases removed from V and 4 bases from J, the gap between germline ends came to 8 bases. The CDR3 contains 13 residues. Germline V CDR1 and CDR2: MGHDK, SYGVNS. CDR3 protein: CASSEGGGETQYF. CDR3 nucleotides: TGTGCCAGCAGTGAAGGTGGGGGAGAGACCCAGTACTTC.

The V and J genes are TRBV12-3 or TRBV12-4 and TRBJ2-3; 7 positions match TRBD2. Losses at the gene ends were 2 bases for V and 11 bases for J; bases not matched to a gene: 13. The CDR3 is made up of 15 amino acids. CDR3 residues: CASSLQAGTYNEQYF. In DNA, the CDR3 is TGTGCCAGCAGTTTACAAGCGGGAACGTACAATGAGCAGTATTTT.

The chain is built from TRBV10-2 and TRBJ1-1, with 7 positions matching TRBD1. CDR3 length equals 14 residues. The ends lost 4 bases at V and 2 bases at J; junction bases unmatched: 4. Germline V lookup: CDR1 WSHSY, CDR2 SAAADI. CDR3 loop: CASSGDRLNTEAFF. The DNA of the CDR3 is TGCGCCAGCAGTGGGGACAGACTTAACACTGAAGCTTTCTTT.

For the CDR3, the DNA is TGTGCCAGCACGGGACAGGGGGCGCAGAACTATGGCTACACCTTC. The encoded protein is CASTGQGAQNYGYTF. This chain links TRBV7-2 with TRBJ1-2, with 12 bases lining up with TRBD1. V lost 7 bases to trimming and J lost 2 bases; unmatched junction nucleotides: 5. The CDR3 is 15 amino acids. Germline-derived CDR1 and CDR2 are SGHTA and FQGNSA.

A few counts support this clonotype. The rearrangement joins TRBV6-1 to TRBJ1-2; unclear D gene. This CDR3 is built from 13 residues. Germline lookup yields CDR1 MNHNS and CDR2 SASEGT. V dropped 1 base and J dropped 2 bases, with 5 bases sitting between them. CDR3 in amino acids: CASSEEENYGYTF. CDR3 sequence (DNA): TGTGCCAGCAGTGAAGAGGAGAACTATGGCTACACCTTC.

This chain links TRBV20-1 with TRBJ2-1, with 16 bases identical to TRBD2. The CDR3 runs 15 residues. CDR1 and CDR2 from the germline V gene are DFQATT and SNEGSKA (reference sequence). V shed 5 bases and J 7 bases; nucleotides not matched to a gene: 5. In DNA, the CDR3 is TGCAGTGCTGGGGGACTAGCGGGGGGGGCAAATGAGCAGTTCTTC. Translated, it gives CSAGGLAGGANEQFF.

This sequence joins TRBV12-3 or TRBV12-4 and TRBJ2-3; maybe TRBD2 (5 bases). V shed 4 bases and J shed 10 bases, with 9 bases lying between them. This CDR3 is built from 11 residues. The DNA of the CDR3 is TGTGCCAGCAGTTGGGCGGAGGCGCAGTATTTT. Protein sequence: CASSWAEAQYF.

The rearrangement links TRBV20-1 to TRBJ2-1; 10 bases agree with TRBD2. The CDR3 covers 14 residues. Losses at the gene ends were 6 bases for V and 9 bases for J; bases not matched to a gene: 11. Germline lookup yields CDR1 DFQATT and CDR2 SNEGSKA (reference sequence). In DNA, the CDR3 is TGCAGTGCCATAAGAGCGGGGGGGCCAAGTGAGCAGTTCTTC. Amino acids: CSAIRAGGPSEQFF.

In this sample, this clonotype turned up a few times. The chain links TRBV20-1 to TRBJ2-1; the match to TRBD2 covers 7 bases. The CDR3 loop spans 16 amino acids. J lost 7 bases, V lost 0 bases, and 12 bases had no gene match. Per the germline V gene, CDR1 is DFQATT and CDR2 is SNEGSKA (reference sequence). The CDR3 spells CSARDSGGGGVNEQFF. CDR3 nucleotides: TGCAGTGCTAGAGATTCTGGCGGGGGTGGTGTGAATGAGCAGTTCTTC.

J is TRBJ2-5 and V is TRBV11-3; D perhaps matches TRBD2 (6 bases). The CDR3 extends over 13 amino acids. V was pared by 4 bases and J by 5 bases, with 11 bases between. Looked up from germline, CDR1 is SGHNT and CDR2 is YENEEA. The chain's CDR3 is CASSWEDWETQYF. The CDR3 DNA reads TGTGCCAGCAGCTGGGAGGATTGGGAGACCCAGTACTTC.

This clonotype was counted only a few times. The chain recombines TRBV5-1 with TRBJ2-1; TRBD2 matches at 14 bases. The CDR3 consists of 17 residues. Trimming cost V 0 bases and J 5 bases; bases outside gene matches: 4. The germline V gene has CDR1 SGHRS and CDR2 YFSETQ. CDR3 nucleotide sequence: TGCGCCAGCAGCTTGGAGACTAGCGGGAGGGCCCACAATGAGCAGTTCTTC. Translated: CASSLETSGRAHNEQFF.

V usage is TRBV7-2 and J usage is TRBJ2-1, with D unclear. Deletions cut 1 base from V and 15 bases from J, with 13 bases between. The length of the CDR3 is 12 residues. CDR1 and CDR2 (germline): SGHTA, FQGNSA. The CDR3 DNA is TGTGCCAGCAGCTTAGGAGGTGGGATTTGGTTCTTC. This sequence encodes CASSLGGGIWFF.

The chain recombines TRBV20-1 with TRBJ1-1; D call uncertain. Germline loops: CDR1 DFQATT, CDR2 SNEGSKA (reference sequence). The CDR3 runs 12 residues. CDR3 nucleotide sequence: TGCAGAGCGGGCGGCGGGGACACTGAAGCTTTCTTT. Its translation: CRAGGGDTEAFF.

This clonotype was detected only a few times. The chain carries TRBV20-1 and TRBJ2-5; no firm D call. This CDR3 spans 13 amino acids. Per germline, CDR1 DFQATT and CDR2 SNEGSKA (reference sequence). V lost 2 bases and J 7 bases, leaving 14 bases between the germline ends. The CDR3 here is CSARPDHLGTQYF. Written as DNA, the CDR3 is TGCAGTGCTAGACCCGACCATCTGGGGACCCAGTACTTC.

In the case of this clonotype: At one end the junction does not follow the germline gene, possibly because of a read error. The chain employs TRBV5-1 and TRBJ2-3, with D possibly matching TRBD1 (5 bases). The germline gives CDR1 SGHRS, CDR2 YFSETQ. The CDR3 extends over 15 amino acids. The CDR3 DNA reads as TGCGCCTGCAGCCTGGCCAGGGCTAGCACAGATACGCAGTATTTT. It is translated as CACSLARASTDTQYF.

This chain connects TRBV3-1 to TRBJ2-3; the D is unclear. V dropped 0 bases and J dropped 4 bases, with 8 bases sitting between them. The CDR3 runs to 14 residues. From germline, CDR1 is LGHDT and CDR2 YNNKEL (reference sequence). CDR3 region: CASSQDRWSDTQYF. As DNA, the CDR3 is TGTGCCAGCAGCCAAGACAGGTGGTCAGATACGCAGTATTTT.

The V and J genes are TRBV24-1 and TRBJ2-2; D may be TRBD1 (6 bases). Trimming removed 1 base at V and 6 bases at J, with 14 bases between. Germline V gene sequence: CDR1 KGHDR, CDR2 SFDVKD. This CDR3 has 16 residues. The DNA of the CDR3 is TGTGCCACCAGTGATTTCTCCAGGGGAATTGCCGGGGAGCTGTTTTTT. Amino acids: CATSDFSRGIAGELFF.

CDR3 residues: CASSQAGTHMYGYTF. The CDR3 nucleotides are TGTGCCAGCAGCCAAGCCGGGACACACATGTATGGCTACACCTTC. The V gene is TRBV14, the J gene TRBJ1-2; tentatively, D is TRBD1 (6 bases). The CDR3 has 15 residues. The V end was cut by 1 base, the J end by 5 bases, with 14 bases between. Germline values: CDR1 SGHDN, CDR2 FVKESK.

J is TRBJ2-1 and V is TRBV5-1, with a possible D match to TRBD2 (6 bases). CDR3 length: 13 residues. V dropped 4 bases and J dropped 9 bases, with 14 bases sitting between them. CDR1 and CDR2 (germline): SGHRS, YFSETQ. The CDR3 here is CASSLRGTVEQFF. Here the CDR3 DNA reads TGCGCCAGCAGCCTGCGGGGTACGGTTGAGCAGTTCTTC.